The clone carrying this TCR beta chain was recorded at least ten times. Antigen specificity is unknown. This entry belongs to a study of regulatory T cells in long-lasting Graves disease. Noted time point: newly diagnosed GD, antithyroid drugs for less than 3 months. Making the TCR library involved RNA that had been extracted from PBMCs. Germline CDR1 DFQATT, CDR2 SNEGSKA (reference sequence). The V and J ends lost 6 bases and 5 bases, in that order; junction bases with no gene match: 8. The CDR3 runs 15 residues. Sequencing libraries for TCR beta were prepared with iRepertoire HTBI primers and Arm-PCR of CDR3 regions. TCRdb called the multiplex PCR reads again in MiXCR, with one record for every CDR3 protein. The sample contains about 440,000 distinct CDR3 sequences, under 15% of which appear only once. General study points: Gene preferences differed: TRBV28, TRBJ1-2, TRBJ2-5 in persistent cases.

Another study also made use of these data, one on T cells in Graves' hyperthyroidism and ophthalmopathy. According to that study: Stable Graves' hyperthyroidism meant no ophthalmopathy progression within 18 months.

Sequenced here: peripheral blood mononuclear cells (PBMCs), sampled at new diagnosis, from a patient treated with antithyroid drugs. The receptor comes from a woman in her 30s with Graves disease. This chain uses TRBV20-1 with TRBJ2-3; 13 bases fit TRBD2. The CDR3 sequence: CSAYTTSGRIDTQYF. In DNA, the CDR3 is TGCAGTGCCTACACGACTAGCGGGAGGATAGATACGCAGTATTTT.